Listed here are 14 T cell receptor beta chains from one sample, sequenced in a study of vaccination effects on CD4 cells after COVID-19. The method was immunoSEQ multiplex PCR; TCRdb's version includes in-frame clones alone and lacks a portion of them. This sample has more than 20,000 clones, with about four fifths found just once. In the ViraFEST assay, antigen-specific CD4+ clonotypes were identified by expansion after peptide-pool stimulation. Culturing for roughly 10 days preceded CD4+ T cell isolation. Confirmation by PCR established that the person had SARS-CoV-2 infection between March and December 2020. These TCRs are of unknown antigen specificity. This sample comprised CD4+ T cells from PBMCs cultured with a peptide pool, obtained before COVID-19 vaccination. The source of these receptors is a human donor who had a prior SARS-CoV-2 infection.

This chain links TRBV29-1 with TRBJ1-4; a weak D match, TRBD1 (6 bases). The CDR3 sequence is 13 residues long. The V gene's germline CDR1 is SQVTM and CDR2 ANQGSEA. The V end was cut by 3 bases, the J end by 5 bases, with 10 bases between. The CDR3 is CSVEGQGNEKLFF. The CDR3 bases are TGCAGCGTTGAGGGACAAGGCAATGAAAAACTGTTTTTT.

The J gene is TRBJ2-1, the V gene TRBV12-3 or TRBV12-4, with D unclear. V was shortened by 10 bases and J by 0 bases, with 10 bases between the two germline ends. This CDR3 is built from 13 residues. Here the CDR3 DNA reads TGTGCCATCAAGGACGGCTCCTACAATGAGCAGTTCTTC. Translated, it gives CAIKDGSYNEQFF.

V is TRBV15 and J is TRBJ2-5; 11 bases agree with TRBD1. Germline loops: CDR1 LNHNV, CDR2 YYDKDF (reference sequence). V dropped 1 base and J dropped 3; count of bases not matched to a gene: 22. The CDR3 consists of 22 residues. CDR3 sequence reads: CATSRGLRFGGQGALGKETQYF. The CDR3 DNA reads TGTGCCACCAGCAGAGGACTGCGATTTGGCGGACAGGGGGCGCTCGGTAAAGAGACCCAGTACTTC. Full variable domain (remainder filled in from reference TRBV15 and TRBJ2-5): DAMVIQNPRYQVTQFGKPVTLSCSQTLNHNVMYWYQQKSSQAPKLLFHYYDKDFNNEADTPDNFQSRRPNTSFCFLDIRSPGLGDTAMYLCATSRGLRFGGQGALGKETQYFGPGTRLLVL.

V and J are TRBV5-4 and TRBJ2-3; D tentatively reads TRBD1 or TRBD2 (6 bases each). CDR3 size: 16 residues. Between the trimmed V and J ends, which lost 2 bases and 0 bases, there was a span of 13 bases. Germline values: CDR1 SGHNT, CDR2 YYREEE (reference sequence). CDR3 amino acids: CASSFGAGTSTDTQYF. The CDR3 DNA sequence: TGTGCCAGCAGCTTTGGGGCGGGGACAAGCACAGATACGCAGTATTTT.

This chain links TRBV5-8 with TRBJ2-1; 8 nucleotides agree with TRBD2. Germline-derived CDR1 and CDR2 are SGHTS and YDEGEE. The CDR3 extends over 16 amino acids. Trimming cost V 4 bases and J 7 bases; bases outside gene matches: 13. Written as DNA, the CDR3 is TGTGCCAGCAGCCTTGAGCCGGGACGGGGGGGGAATGAGCAGTTCTTC. The encoded protein is CASSLEPGRGGNEQFF.

The gene calls are TRBV15 and TRBJ2-1; 10 bases map to TRBD2. The germline V gene encodes CDR1 LNHNV and CDR2 YYDKDF (reference sequence). J gave up 8 bases and V 0 bases, and 10 bases lay outside the gene matches. CDR3 size: 17 residues. CDR3 residues: CATSRDILAGGKDEQFF. DNA for the CDR3: TGTGCCACCAGCAGAGACATATTAGCGGGAGGCAAGGATGAGCAGTTCTTC.

This chain uses TRBV29-1 with TRBJ2-1; 13 nucleotides align to TRBD2. Germline values: CDR1 SQVTM, CDR2 ANQGSEA. There are 15 residues in the CDR3. V dropped 5 bases and J dropped 2; count of bases not matched to a gene: 3. The CDR3 sequence: CSVPGTSGTYNEQFF. Written as DNA, the CDR3 is TGCAGCGTTCCCGGGACTAGCGGGACCTACAATGAGCAGTTCTTC.

J is TRBJ2-4 and V is TRBV2; D unclear. Germline V gene data show CDR1 as SNHLY and CDR2 as FYNNEI. Trimming left V 4 bases short and J 3 bases short, with 10 bases between. This CDR3 is 14 amino acids long. CDR3 loop: CASSAPLSKNIQYF. The CDR3, as DNA: TGTGCCAGCAGTGCCCCCTTGAGCAAAAACATTCAGTACTTC.

This clone showed up just once. CDR3 sequence (DNA): TGTGCCAGCAGCCGTAACCCAGTAGCGGTTGACGGGGAGACCCAGTACTTC. Translation gives CASSRNPVAVDGETQYF. The chain couples TRBV16 to TRBJ2-5; TRBD2 might be the D (6 bases). CDR1 and CDR2 (germline): KGHSY, FQNENV. This CDR3 is 17 amino acids long. Between the trimmed V and J ends, which lost 4 bases and 5 bases, there was a span of 23 bases.

The V gene is TRBV28, the J gene TRBJ2-4; D possibly matches TRBD1 or TRBD2 (5 bases each). The length of the CDR3 is 12 residues. The germline V and J ends were trimmed by 6 bases and 9 bases, with 12 bases remaining between them. CDR1 and CDR2 from the germline V gene are MDHEN and SYDVKM. DNA for the CDR3: TGTGCCAGCAGAGGGGACCTTAGCATTCAGTACTTC. This translates into CASRGDLSIQYF.

In this sample, this clone turned up a few times. The chain combines TRBV6-5 with TRBJ2-1; TRBD2 agrees at 12 bases. This CDR3 region has 14 residues. Germline V gene data show CDR1 as MNHEY and CDR2 as SVGAGI. Germline trimming cut 7 bases from V and 7 bases from J; bases unmatched to any gene: 5. In nucleotides, the CDR3 is TGTGCCAGCACTTCTGGACTAGCGGGGAATGAGCAGTTCTTC. Residues: CASTSGLAGNEQFF.

V usage is TRBV6-5 and J usage is TRBJ2-3, with 10 bases matching TRBD2. CDR1 is MNHEY, CDR2 SVGAGI, per germline. Losses at the gene ends were 8 bases for V and 5 bases for J; bases not matched to a gene: 7. The CDR3 consists of 14 residues. CDR3 sequence: CASRPGTSVDTQYF. CDR3 sequence (DNA): TGTGCCAGCCGCCCCGGGACTAGCGTAGATACGCAGTATTTT.

The rearrangement uses TRBV11-2 and TRBJ1-3; D is undetermined. Trimming cost V 3 bases and J 0 bases, with 6 bases left between them. This CDR3 region has 14 residues. In germline, CDR1 is SGHAT, CDR2 FQNNGV. CDR3 sequence (DNA): TGTGCCAGCAGCTTGGCGGGCTCTGGAAACACCATATATTTT. Its translation: CASSLAGSGNTIYF.

The rearrangement uses TRBV4-2 and TRBJ2-5; D possibly uses TRBD1 or TRBD2 (6 bases each). The V end lost 1 base, the J end lost 1 base, and 13 bases lay between the germline ends. The CDR3 sequence is 16 residues long. CDR1 is LGHNA, CDR2 YNFKEQ, per germline. CDR3 DNA: TGTGCCAGCAGCCAAGGTTCCGGGGGCTTCCAAGAGACCCAGTACTTC. It specifies CASSQGSGGFQETQYF.